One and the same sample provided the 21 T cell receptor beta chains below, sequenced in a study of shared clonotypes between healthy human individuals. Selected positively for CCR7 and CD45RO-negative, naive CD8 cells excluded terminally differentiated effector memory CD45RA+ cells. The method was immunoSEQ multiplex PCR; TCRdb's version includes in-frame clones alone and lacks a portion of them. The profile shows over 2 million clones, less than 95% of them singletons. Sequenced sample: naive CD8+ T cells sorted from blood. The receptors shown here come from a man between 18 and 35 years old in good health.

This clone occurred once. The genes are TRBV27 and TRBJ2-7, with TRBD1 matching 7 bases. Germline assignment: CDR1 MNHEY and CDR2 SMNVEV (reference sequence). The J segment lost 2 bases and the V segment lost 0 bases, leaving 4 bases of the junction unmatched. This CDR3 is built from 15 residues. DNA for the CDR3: TGTGCCAGCAGTTTATCGGGCAGGGGGACCTACGAGCAGTACTTC. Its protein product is CASSLSGRGTYEQYF.

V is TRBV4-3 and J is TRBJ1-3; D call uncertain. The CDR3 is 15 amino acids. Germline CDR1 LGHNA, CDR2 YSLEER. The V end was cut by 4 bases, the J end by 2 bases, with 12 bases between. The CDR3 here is CASSPTSGAGNTIYF. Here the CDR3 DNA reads TGCGCCAGCAGCCCCACCTCCGGGGCTGGAAACACCATATATTTT.

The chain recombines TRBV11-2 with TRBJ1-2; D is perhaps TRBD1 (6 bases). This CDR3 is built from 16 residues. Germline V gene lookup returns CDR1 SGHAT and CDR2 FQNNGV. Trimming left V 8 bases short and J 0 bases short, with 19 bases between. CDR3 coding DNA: TGTGCCAGCGGTACCAGCAGGGGTGAGGCTAACTATGGCTACACCTTC. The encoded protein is CASGTSRGEANYGYTF.

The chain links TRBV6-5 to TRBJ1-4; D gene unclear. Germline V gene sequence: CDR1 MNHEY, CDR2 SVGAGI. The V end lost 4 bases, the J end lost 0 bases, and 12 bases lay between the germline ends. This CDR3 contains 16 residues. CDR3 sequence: CASSSTLDSTNEKLFF. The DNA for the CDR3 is TGTGCCAGCAGTTCGACACTGGATTCAACTAATGAAAAACTGTTTTTT.

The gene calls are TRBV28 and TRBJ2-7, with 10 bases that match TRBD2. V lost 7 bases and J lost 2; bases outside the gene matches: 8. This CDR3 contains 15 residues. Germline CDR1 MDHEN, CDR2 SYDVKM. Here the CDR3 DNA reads TGTGCCAGCACCCAAATACTAGCGGGGACCTACGAGCAGTACTTC. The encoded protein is CASTQILAGTYEQYF.

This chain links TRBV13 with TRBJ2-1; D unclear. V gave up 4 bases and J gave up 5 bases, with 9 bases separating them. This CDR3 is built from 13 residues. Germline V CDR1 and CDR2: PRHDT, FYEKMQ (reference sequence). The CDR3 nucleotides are TGTGCCAGCAGCTCGTACAGCCACAATGAGCAGTTCTTC. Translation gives CASSSYSHNEQFF.

In DNA, the CDR3 is TGTGCCACCAGCAGAGATAGTAGTCTCCAGAGCGGGGAGCTGTTTTTT. Protein sequence: CATSRDSSLQSGELFF. The chain joins TRBV15 to TRBJ2-2; D not resolved. V was cut by 0 bases and J by 7 bases, with 15 bases left in between. The CDR3 has 16 amino acids. Germline V lookup: CDR1 LNHNV, CDR2 YYDKDF (reference sequence). The complete variable domain, with remaining parts taken from reference TRBV15 and TRBJ2-2, reads DAMVIQNPRYQVTQFGKPVTLSCSQTLNHNVMYWYQQKSSQAPKLLFHYYDKDFNNEADTPDNFQSRRPNTSFCFLDIRSPGLGDTAMYLCATSRDSSLQSGELFFGEGSRLTVL.

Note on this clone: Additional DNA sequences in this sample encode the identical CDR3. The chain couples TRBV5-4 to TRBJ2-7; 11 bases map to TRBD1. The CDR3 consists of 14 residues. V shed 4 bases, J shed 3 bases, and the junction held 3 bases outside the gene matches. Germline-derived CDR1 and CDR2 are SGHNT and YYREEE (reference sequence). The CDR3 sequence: CASSPGTGGYEQYF. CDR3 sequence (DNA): TGTGCCAGCAGCCCCGGGACAGGGGGCTACGAGCAGTACTTC. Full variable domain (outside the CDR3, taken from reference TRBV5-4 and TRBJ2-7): ETGVTQSPTHLIKTRGQQVTLRCSSQSGHNTVSWYQQALGQGPQFIFQYYREEENGRGNFPPRFSGLQFPNYSSELNVNALELDDSALYLCASSPGTGGYEQYFGPGTRLTVT.

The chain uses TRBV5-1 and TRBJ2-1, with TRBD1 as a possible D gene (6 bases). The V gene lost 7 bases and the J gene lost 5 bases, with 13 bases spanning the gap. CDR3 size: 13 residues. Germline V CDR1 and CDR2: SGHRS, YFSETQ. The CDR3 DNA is TGCGCCAGCTTTAACAGGGCTAACAATGAGCAGTTCTTC. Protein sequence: CASFNRANNEQFF.

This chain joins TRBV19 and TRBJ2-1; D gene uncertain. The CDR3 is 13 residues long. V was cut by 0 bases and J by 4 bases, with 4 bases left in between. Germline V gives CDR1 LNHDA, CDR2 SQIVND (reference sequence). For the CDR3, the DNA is TGTGCCAGTAGTATAGAATTATACAATGAGCAGTTCTTC. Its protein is CASSIELYNEQFF.

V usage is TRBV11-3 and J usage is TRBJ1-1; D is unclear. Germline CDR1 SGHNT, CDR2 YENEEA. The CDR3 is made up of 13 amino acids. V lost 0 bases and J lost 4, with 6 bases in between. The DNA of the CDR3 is TGTGCCAGCAGCTTAGAAGAGGGCACTGAAGCTTTCTTT. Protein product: CASSLEEGTEAFF.

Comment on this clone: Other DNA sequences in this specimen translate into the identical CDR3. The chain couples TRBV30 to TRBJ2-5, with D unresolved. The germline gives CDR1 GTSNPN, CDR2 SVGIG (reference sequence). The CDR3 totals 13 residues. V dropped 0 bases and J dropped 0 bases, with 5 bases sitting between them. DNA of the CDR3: TGTGCCTGGAGTGTAGGGTACCAAGAGACCCAGTACTTC. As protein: CAWSVGYQETQYF.

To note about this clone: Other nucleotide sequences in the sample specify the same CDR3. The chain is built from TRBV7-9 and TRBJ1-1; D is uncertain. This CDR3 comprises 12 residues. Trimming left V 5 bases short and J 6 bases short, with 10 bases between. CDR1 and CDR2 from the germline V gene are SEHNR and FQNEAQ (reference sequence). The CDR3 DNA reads TGTGCCAGCAGCCTGGACGCCCCTGAAGCTTTCTTT. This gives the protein CASSLDAPEAFF. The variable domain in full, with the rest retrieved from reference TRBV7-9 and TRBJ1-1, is DTGVSQNPRHKITKRGQNVTFRCDPISEHNRLYWYRQTLGQGPEFLTYFQNEAQLEKSRLLSDRFSAERPKGSFSTLEIQRTEQGDSAMYLCASSLDAPEAFFGQGTRLTVV.

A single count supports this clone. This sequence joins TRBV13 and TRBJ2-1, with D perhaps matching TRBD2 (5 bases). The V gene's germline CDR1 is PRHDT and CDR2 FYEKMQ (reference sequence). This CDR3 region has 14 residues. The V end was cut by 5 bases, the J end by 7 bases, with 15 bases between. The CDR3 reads CASSPRGEPNEQFF. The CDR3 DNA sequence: TGTGCCAGCAGCCCCCGGGGTGAACCAAATGAGCAGTTCTTC.

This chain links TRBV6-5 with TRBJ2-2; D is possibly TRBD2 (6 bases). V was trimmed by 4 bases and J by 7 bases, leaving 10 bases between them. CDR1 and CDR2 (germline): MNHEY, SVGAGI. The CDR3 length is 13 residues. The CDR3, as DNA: TGTGCCAGCAGTTTGGGACTCAGCGGGGAGCTGTTTTTT. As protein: CASSLGLSGELFF.

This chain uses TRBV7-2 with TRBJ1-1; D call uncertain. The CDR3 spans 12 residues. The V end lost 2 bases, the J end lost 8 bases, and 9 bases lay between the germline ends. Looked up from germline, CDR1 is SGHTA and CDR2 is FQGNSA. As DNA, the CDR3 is TGTGCCAGCAGCTTAAGGGTTTCCGAAGCTTTCTTT. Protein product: CASSLRVSEAFF.

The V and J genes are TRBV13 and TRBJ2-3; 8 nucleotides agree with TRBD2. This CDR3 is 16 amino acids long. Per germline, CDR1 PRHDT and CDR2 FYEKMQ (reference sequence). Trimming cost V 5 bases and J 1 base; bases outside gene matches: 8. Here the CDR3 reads CASSPGEAGGTDTQYF. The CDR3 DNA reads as TGTGCCAGCAGCCCGGGGGAAGCGGGGGGCACAGATACGCAGTATTTT.

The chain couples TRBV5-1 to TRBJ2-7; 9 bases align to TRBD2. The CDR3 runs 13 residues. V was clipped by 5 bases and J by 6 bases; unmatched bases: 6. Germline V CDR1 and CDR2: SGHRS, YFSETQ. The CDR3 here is CASSFGTSLEQYF. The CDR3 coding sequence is TGCGCCAGCAGTTTCGGGACTAGCCTCGAGCAGTACTTC.

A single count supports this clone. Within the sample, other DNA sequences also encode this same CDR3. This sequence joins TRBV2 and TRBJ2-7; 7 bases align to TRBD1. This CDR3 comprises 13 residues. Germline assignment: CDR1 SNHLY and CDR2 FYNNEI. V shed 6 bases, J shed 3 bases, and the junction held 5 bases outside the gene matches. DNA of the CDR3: TGTGCCAGCAGCCCGACAGGGAGCTACGAGCAGTACTTC. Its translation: CASSPTGSYEQYF.

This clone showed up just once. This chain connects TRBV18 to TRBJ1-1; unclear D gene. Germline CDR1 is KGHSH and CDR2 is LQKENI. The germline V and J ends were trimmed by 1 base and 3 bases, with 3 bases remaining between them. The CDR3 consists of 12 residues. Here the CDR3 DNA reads TGTGCCAGCTCACCACAGGACACTGAAGCTTTCTTT. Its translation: CASSPQDTEAFF.

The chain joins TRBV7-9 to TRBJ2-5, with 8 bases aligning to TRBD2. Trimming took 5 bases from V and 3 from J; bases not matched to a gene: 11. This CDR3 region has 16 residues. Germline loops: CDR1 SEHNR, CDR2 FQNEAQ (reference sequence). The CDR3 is CASSNHRLAREETQYF. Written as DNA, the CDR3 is TGTGCCAGCAGCAATCATCGACTAGCGAGGGAAGAGACCCAGTACTTC.